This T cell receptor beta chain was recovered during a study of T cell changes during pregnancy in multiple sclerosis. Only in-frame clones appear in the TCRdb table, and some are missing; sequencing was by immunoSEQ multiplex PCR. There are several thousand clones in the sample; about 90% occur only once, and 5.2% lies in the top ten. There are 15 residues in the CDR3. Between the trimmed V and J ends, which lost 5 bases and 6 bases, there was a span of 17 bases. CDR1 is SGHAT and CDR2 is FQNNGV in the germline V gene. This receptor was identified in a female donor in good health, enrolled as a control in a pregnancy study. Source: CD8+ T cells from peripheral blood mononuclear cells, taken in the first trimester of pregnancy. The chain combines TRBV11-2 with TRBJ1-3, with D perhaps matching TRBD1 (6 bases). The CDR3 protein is CASSPRGGHINTIYF. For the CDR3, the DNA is TGTGCCAGCAGCCCGCGGGGGGGACACATAAACACCATATATTTT.